This T cell receptor beta chain was recovered during a study of early T cells in non-severe SARS-CoV-2 infection. Deletions cut 2 bases from V and 10 bases from J, with 11 bases between. CDR1 is KGHSH and CDR2 is LQKENI in the germline V gene. The CDR3 extends over 12 amino acids. As regards this clonotype: Its target is unknown.

Whole-study results and caveats: There was a bias toward anti-spike CD8 responses in VDJdb matching, which missed private and CD4 specificities.

Using its own MiXCR run on the 5' RACE reads, TCRdb lists one record per CDR3 protein. Here the sample spans 45,000 to 60,000 distinct CDR3 sequences, over 7% being singletons. The receptor comes from an adult who was a healthcare worker with PCR-confirmed SARS-CoV-2 infection or an uninfected control (not recorded which). The chain couples TRBV18 to TRBJ1-1; D ambiguous. Sequencing was done on a sample of whole blood. The CDR3 is CASSPRTEGAFF. Written as DNA, the CDR3 is TGTGCCAGCTCACCAAGGACGGAAGGAGCTTTCTTT.